The next 21 T cell receptor beta chains were all read from a single sample in a study of response to subunit inactivated influenza vaccine. TCRdb re-derived calls from the RT-PCR reads in MiXCR, one entry per CDR3 protein. The table includes 650,000 to 850,000 distinct CDR3 sequences, about 15% detected once. The source material was PBMCs from blood, sampled less than 15 days before vaccination. The receptors derive from a man aged 45-60 years who received an inactivated influenza vaccine.

This chain connects TRBV5-6 to TRBJ2-1; 13 bases are a match to TRBD2. The CDR3 covers 13 residues. V dropped 4 bases and J dropped 13; count of bases not matched to a gene: 5. CDR1 is SGHDT and CDR2 is YYEEEE in the germline V gene. CDR3 DNA sequence: TGTGCCAGCAGCACCGGGACTAGCGGGGTCCAGTTCTTC. As protein: CASSTGTSGVQFF.

The gene calls are TRBV29-1 and TRBJ2-3; D unresolved. Trimming pared 1 base from V and 0 bases from J, leaving 8 bases between. CDR1 SQVTM and CDR2 ANQGSEA come from the germline V gene. The CDR3 is made up of 14 amino acids. As DNA, the CDR3 is TGCAGCGTTGAAGGCAGAACTAGCACAGATACGCAGTATTTT. Protein sequence: CSVEGRTSTDTQYF.

V gene TRBV10-3 combines with J gene TRBJ2-7; TRBD1 agrees at 8 bases. Germline CDR1 reads ENHRY; CDR2 reads SYGVKD. This CDR3 has 14 amino acids. V dropped 0 bases and J dropped 6; count of bases not matched to a gene: 4. CDR3 protein: CAISESGRGLEQYF. The CDR3 coding sequence is TGTGCCATCAGTGAGTCGGGCAGGGGGCTCGAGCAGTACTTC.

This clonotype came up a few times. The chain employs TRBV4-1 and TRBJ1-2; 7 bases align to TRBD1. CDR3 size: 14 residues. Germline loops: CDR1 MGHRA, CDR2 YSYEKL. J lost 5 bases, V lost 4 bases, and 7 bases had no gene match. This chain's CDR3 is CASSRTGEGYGYTF. CDR3 bases: TGCGCCAGCAGCCGAACAGGGGAAGGGTATGGCTACACCTTC.

In this sample, this clonotype turned up a few times. This rearrangement joins TRBV19 to TRBJ2-4; unclear D gene. CDR1 and CDR2 (germline): LNHDA, SQIVND (reference sequence). There are 15 residues in the CDR3. Between the trimmed V and J ends, which lost 5 bases and 0 bases, there was a span of 11 bases. CDR3 nucleotides: TGTGCCAGTAGTTCCGTTGAACTAGCCAAAAACATTCAGTACTTC. Encoded protein: CASSSVELAKNIQYF.

This clonotype was seen only once. The rearrangement links TRBV6-5 to TRBJ1-6; D ambiguous. V lost 5 bases to trimming and J lost 10 bases, with 9 bases between them. The length of the CDR3 is 12 residues. The V gene's germline CDR1 is MNHEY and CDR2 SVGAGI. The DNA for the CDR3 is TGTGCCAGCAGTCCTGACCTCTCACCCCTCCACTTT. It yields the protein CASSPDLSPLHF.

The chain couples TRBV29-1 to TRBJ1-1; D might be TRBD1 (6 bases). Trimming removed 4 bases from V and 2 bases from J, with 14 bases in between. This CDR3 spans 14 amino acids. Germline-derived CDR1 and CDR2 are SQVTM and ANQGSEA. This CDR3 reads CSVGGGATNTEAFF. For the CDR3, the DNA is TGCAGCGTTGGTGGGGGCGCGACCAACACTGAAGCTTTCTTT.

This clonotype was counted a single time. The genes are TRBV24-1 and TRBJ1-5; D remains ambiguous. The CDR3 length is 14 residues. Germline CDR1 is KGHDR and CDR2 is SFDVKD. Trimming cost V 3 bases and J 9 bases, with 14 bases left between them. The CDR3 loop reads CATSDTAGLGPQHF. CDR3 DNA: TGTGCCACCAGTGATACGGCGGGCCTTGGGCCCCAGCATTTT.

This clonotype was observed a handful of times. V usage is TRBV5-1 and J usage is TRBJ2-5; 12 bases are shared with TRBD1. V lost 0 bases to trimming and J lost 2 bases; unmatched junction nucleotides: 2. The CDR3 is made up of 16 amino acids. The V gene's germline CDR1 is SGHRS and CDR2 YFSETQ. In nucleotides, the CDR3 is TGCGCCAGCAGCTTGGTGGGACAGGGGGCTCAAGAGACCCAGTACTTC. This gives the protein CASSLVGQGAQETQYF.

The gene calls are TRBV4-1 and TRBJ2-5; no reliable D call. Per germline, CDR1 MGHRA and CDR2 YSYEKL. CDR3 length equals 14 residues. The V and J ends lost 3 bases and 3 bases respectively, with 11 bases between them. This chain's CDR3 is CASSQVPVEETQYF. As DNA, the CDR3 is TGCGCCAGCAGCCAGGTCCCCGTGGAAGAGACCCAGTACTTC.

V is TRBV2 and J is TRBJ1-1, with TRBD1 matching over 8 bases. Germline CDR1 is SNHLY and CDR2 is FYNNEI. V lost 10 bases to trimming and J lost 2 bases; unmatched junction nucleotides: 6. The CDR3 runs 13 residues. The CDR3 sequence is CATTQGANTEAFF. Written as DNA, the CDR3 is TGTGCCACTACTCAGGGGGCAAACACTGAAGCTTTCTTT.

This clonotype was seen more than once but under ten times. The chain has TRBV28 and TRBJ2-1; 7 bases match TRBD1. V dropped 5 bases and J dropped 9; count of bases not matched to a gene: 7. This CDR3 has 13 amino acids. CDR1 is MDHEN, CDR2 SYDVKM, per germline. The CDR3 DNA reads as TGTGCCAGCAGTCCTACAGGGGTGGGTGAGCAGTTCTTC. Its translation is CASSPTGVGEQFF.

The chain joins TRBV6-5 to TRBJ2-7; D ambiguous. The CDR3 sequence is 14 residues long. From germline, CDR1 is MNHEY and CDR2 SVGAGI. V was shortened by 0 bases and J by 2 bases, with 8 bases between the two germline ends. The CDR3 nucleotides read TGTGCCAGCAGTTACTCTGAGGCCACCTACGAGCAGTACTTC. This codes for CASSYSEATYEQYF.

This clonotype was observed a handful of times. The chain employs TRBV28 and TRBJ2-5, with D unclear. The germline V gene encodes CDR1 MDHEN and CDR2 SYDVKM. With 6 bases removed from V and 1 base from J, the gap between germline ends came to 15 bases. The CDR3 is 15 residues long. The CDR3 region is CASSRASTVQETQYF. In DNA form, the CDR3 reads TGTGCCAGCAGCCGGGCATCAACAGTCCAAGAGACCCAGTACTTC.

There are many counts of this clonotype. V gene TRBV12-3 or TRBV12-4 combines with J gene TRBJ2-2; D not resolved. V was pared by 3 bases and J by 5 bases, with 13 bases between. The CDR3 sequence is 15 residues long. DNA of the CDR3: TGTGCCAGCAGTTTTCGTTTGGGATTTACCGGGGAGCTGTTTTTT. This codes for CASSFRLGFTGELFF.

The V call is TRBV28, the J call TRBJ1-5, with D maybe TRBD1 (6 bases). V was trimmed by 6 bases and J by 2 bases, leaving 14 bases between them. Germline lookup yields CDR1 MDHEN and CDR2 SYDVKM. The CDR3 contains 15 residues. The CDR3 protein is CASSPTGFRNQPQHF. CDR3 nucleotide sequence: TGTGCCAGCAGCCCTACAGGGTTTCGCAATCAGCCCCAGCATTTT.

The J gene is TRBJ2-3, the V gene TRBV5-1, with D perhaps matching TRBD2 (5 bases). V was cut by 0 bases and J by 2 bases, with 13 bases left in between. This CDR3 is 16 amino acids long. Germline CDR1 reads SGHRS; CDR2 reads YFSETQ. The CDR3 nucleotides read TGCGCCAGCAGCTTGGTAGTGGGAGCGGTCACAGATACGCAGTATTTT. Amino acids: CASSLVVGAVTDTQYF.

This clonotype was found many times. The chain carries TRBV12-3 or TRBV12-4 and TRBJ2-7; D is possibly TRBD1 or TRBD2 (5 bases each). The CDR3 runs 15 residues. The V end was cut by 3 bases, the J end by 0 bases, with 12 bases between. Here the CDR3 reads CASSLGDPSSYEQYF. For the CDR3, the DNA is TGTGCCAGCAGTTTGGGGGACCCGAGCTCCTACGAGCAGTACTTC.

CDR3 nucleotides: TGTGCCACACAAAAGGAAAAGAACACCGGGGAGCTGTTTTTT. This codes for CATQKEKNTGELFF. This rearrangement joins TRBV10-3 to TRBJ2-2; D is unclear. The germline V gene encodes CDR1 ENHRY and CDR2 SYGVKD. CDR3 length: 14 amino acids. The V end lost 10 bases, the J end lost 1 base, and 13 bases lay between the germline ends.

The table lists this clonotype with a few counts. The chain has TRBV4-3 and TRBJ1-5; TRBD1 might be the D (5 bases). This CDR3 spans 15 amino acids. Trimming removed 6 bases at V and 6 bases at J, with 18 bases between. The germline gives CDR1 LGHNA, CDR2 YSLEER. For the CDR3, the DNA is TGCGCCAGCAGTGGAGGGACGGAGGACGGTCAGCCCCAGCATTTT. Translation gives CASSGGTEDGQPQHF.

This chain uses TRBV20-1 with TRBJ2-7; D gene ambiguous. The germline V gene encodes CDR1 DFQATT and CDR2 SNEGSKA (reference sequence). Trimming removed 1 base at V and 3 bases at J, with 10 bases between. CDR3 length equals 13 residues. The CDR3 loop reads CSARVGTVYEQYF. For the CDR3, the DNA is TGCAGTGCTAGAGTGGGAACCGTCTACGAGCAGTACTTC.